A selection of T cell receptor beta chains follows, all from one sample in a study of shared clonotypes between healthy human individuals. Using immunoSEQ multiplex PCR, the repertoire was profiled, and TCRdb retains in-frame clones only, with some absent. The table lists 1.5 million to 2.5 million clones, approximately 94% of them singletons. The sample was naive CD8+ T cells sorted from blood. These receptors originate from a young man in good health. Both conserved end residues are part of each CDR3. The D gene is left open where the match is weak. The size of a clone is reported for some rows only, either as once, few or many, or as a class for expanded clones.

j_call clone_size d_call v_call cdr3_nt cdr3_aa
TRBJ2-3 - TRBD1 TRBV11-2 TGTGCCACCTACCAGGGGGGCACAGATACGCAGTATTTT CATYQGGTDTQYF
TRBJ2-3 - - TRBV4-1 TGCGCCAGCAGCCTTAAGGGAGGCGGCACAGATACGCAGTATTTT CASSLKGGGTDTQYF
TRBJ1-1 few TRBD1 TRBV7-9 TGTGCCAGCAGCTTATCGGGACAGTTTGAAGCTTTCTTT CASSLSGQFEAFF
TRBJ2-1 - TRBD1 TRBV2 TGTGCCAGCAGCGATGGGGACAGGTACAATGAGCAGTTCTTC CASSDGDRYNEQFF
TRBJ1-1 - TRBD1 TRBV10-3 TGTGCCATCAGGGGTGCAGGGGGCAACACTGAAGCTTTCTTT CAIRGAGGNTEAFF
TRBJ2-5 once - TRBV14 TGTGCCAGCAGCCAAGATTACGGGCCGAGAGAGACCCAGTACTTC CASSQDYGPRETQYF
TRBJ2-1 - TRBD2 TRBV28 TGTGCCAGCAGTTTAGATGGCGGGGGGAGGGATGAGCAGTTCTTC CASSLDGGGRDEQFF
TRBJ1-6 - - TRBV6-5 TGTGCCAGCAGTTACGCCGGGGGCGGAGGTTCACCCCTCCACTTT CASSYAGGGGSPLHF
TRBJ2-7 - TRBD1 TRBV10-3 TGTGCCATCAGTAGCGAGACAGGGATCCTCTACGAGCAGTACTTC CAISSETGILYEQYF
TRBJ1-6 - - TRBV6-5 TGTGCCAGCATCCCCCGCAGGGGTCAAAATTCACCCCTCCACTTT CASIPRRGQNSPLHF
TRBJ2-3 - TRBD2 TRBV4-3 TGCGCCAGCAGCCAAGACCGACTAGCGGGTCGCACAGATACGCAGTATTTT CASSQDRLAGRTDTQYF
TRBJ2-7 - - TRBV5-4 TGTGCCAGCAGCCTCACAGACGAGCAGTACTTC CASSLTDEQYF
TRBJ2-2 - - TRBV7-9 TGTGCCAGCAGCTTAGCTTTGGGGGGCGAAGACACCGGGGAGCTGTTTTTT CASSLALGGEDTGELFF
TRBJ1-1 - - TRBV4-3 TGCGCCAGCAGCCAAGATCGCGGGTTGAACACTGAAGCTTTCTTT CASSQDRGLNTEAFF
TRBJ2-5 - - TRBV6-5 TGTGCCAGCAGTTATTTCGGTCCGACAAAAGAGACCCAGTACTTC CASSYFGPTKETQYF
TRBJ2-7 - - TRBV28 TGTGCCAGCAGTCGGCCGTGGGACGGCTCCTACGAGCAGTACTTC CASSRPWDGSYEQYF
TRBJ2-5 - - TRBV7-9 TGTGCCAGCAGCTTAAGTCACCAAGAGACCCAGTACTTC CASSLSHQETQYF
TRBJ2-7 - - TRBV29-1 TGCAGCGTTTACACAGCCTACGAGCAGTACTTC CSVYTAYEQYF
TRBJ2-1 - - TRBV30 TGTGCCTGGAGGTATAGAGGGTATGCTGAGCAGTTCTTC CAWRYRGYAEQFF
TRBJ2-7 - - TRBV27 TGTGCCAGCAGTTTCGGGGACACCTACGAGCAGTACTTC CASSFGDTYEQYF
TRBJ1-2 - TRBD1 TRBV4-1 TGCGCCAGCAGCCAAGACCCGACAGGGGTGGTCTATGGCTACACCTTC CASSQDPTGVVYGYTF
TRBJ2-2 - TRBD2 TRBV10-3 TGTGCCATCAACCCAGGACTAGCGGGAGGTAACACCGGGGAGCTGTTTTTT CAINPGLAGGNTGELFF
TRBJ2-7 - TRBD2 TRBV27 TGTGCCAGCAGTTCAAGCGGGAGAGTCAACGAGCAGTACTTC CASSSSGRVNEQYF
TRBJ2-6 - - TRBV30 TGTGCCTGGACCGCAGGGACTGGGGCCAACGTCCTGACTTTC CAWTAGTGANVLTF
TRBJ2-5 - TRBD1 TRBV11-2 TGTGCCAGCAGCTTAGGAGGGACAGCTGGGGAGACCCAGTACTTC CASSLGGTAGETQYF
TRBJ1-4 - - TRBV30 TGTGCCTGGAGGCCGTTATCTAATGAAAAACTGTTTTTT CAWRPLSNEKLFF
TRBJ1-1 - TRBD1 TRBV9 TGTGCCAGCAGCCCGGGACAGGGGGCCGGTGAAGCTTTCTTT CASSPGQGAGEAFF
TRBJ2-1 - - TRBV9 TGTGCCAGCAGCGTAGCAGGACCCGTAGCCAATGAGCAGTTCTTC CASSVAGPVANEQFF
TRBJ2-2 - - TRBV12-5 TGTGCTAGTGGTTTGGTAGCCGGGGAGCTGTTTTTT CASGLVAGELFF
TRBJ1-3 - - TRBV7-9 TGTGCCAGCCTCAGAGACTCTGGAAACACCATATATTTT CASLRDSGNTIYF
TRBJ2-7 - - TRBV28 TGTGCCAGCAGTTTTGGAGGGGGAGCCTACGAGCAGTACTTC CASSFGGGAYEQYF
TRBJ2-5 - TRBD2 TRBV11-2 TGTGCCAGCAGCTTAGGACTAGCGGCGCAAGAGACCCAGTACTTC CASSLGLAAQETQYF
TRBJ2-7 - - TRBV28 TGTGCCAGCAGTTCCACCGGGAGCGGCTACGAGCAGTACTTC CASSSTGSGYEQYF
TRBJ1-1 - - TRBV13 TGTGCCAGCAGCGCAACAGGGCAAATGGAAACTGAAGCTTTCTTT CASSATGQMETEAFF
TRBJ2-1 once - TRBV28 TGTGCCAGCAGTCCGACGGGCTACGAAAATGAGCAGTTCTTC CASSPTGYENEQFF
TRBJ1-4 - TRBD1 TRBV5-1 TGCGCCAGCAGACAAGACAGGGGCTTCGAAAAACTGTTTTTT CASRQDRGFEKLFF
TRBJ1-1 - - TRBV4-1 TGCGCCAGCAGCCAGAACAGGGTCACTGAAGCTTTCTTT CASSQNRVTEAFF
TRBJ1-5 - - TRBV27 TGTGCCAGCAGTTTAGCCGCAGGGCATCAGCCCCAGCATTTT CASSLAAGHQPQHF
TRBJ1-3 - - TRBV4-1 TGCGCCAGCAGCCAAGAGAACAGATCTGGAAACACCATATATTTT CASSQENRSGNTIYF
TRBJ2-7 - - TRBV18 TGTGCCAGCTCACCAGCAGACTTTTACGAGCAGTACTTC CASSPADFYEQYF
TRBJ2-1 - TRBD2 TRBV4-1 TGCGCCAGCAGCAAAAAACTAGCGGGGGAGGATGAGCAGTTCTTC CASSKKLAGEDEQFF
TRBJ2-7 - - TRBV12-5 TGTGCTAGTGGCCACGCTAGCTGCGAGCAGTACTTC CASGHASCEQYF
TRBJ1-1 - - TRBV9 TGTGCCAGCAGCGTAGCTGGGGGGGAAGCTTTCTTT CASSVAGGEAFF
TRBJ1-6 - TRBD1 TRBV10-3 TGTGCCATCAGTGTTAACAGGGGGGATTCACCCCTCCACTTT CAISVNRGDSPLHF
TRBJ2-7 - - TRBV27 TGTGCCAGCAGTTTATCGATCTCTCAGAGCTACGAGCAGTACTTC CASSLSISQSYEQYF
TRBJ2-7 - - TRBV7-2 TGTGCCAGCAGCTTCCTGGCGGCGATAGCCCCCTACGAGCAGTACTTC CASSFLAAIAPYEQYF
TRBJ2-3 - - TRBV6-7 TGTGCCAGCATCCGGGTGTTTGGAACATATACGCAGTATTTT CASIRVFGTYTQYF
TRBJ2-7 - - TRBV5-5 TGTGCCAGCAGCTTGATCAGTCAACCCTACGAGCAGTACTTC CASSLISQPYEQYF
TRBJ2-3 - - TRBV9 TGTGCCAGCAGCGTAGAGTGGGGGCTAAGCACAGATACGCAGTATTTT CASSVEWGLSTDTQYF
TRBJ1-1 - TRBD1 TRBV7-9 TGTGCCAGCAGCTTAGGTGGGACAGGGCGGAGAGGGGCTGAAGCTTTCTTT CASSLGGTGRRGAEAFF
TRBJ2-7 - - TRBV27 TGTGCCAGCAGTTTAGGACAGTCAACCTACGAGCAGTACTTC CASSLGQSTYEQYF
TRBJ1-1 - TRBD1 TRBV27 TGTGCCAGCAGTCAGGGGGTGCACACTGAAGCTTTCTTT CASSQGVHTEAFF
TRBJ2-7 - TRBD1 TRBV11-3 TGTGCCAGCTCTCCCGGGACAGGGAATTACGAGCAGTACTTC CASSPGTGNYEQYF
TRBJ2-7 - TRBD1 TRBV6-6 TGTGCCAGCAGTTACGCGACAGGGGGCGACGAGCAGTACTTC CASSYATGGDEQYF
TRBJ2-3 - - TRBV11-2 TGTGCCAGCAGCTTGGGCCAGTTTGGGGCATTCACAGATACGCAGTATTTT CASSLGQFGAFTDTQYF
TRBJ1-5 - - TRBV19 TGTGCCAGTAGTTCCCGGGACGGGACCAATCAGCCCCAGCATTTT CASSSRDGTNQPQHF
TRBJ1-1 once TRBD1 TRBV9 TGTGCCAGCAGCTTCCGGGACAGGGGAGGGACTGAAGCTTTCTTT CASSFRDRGGTEAFF
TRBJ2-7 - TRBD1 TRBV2 TGTGCCAGAGGGACAGAGACCATAACCTACGAGCAGTACTTC CARGTETITYEQYF